The present entry profiles one T cell receptor (beta chain) with its context. This entry comes from a study of CD8 T cells in Susac syndrome. Whole-study context: Each patient with Susac syndrome, at the time of blood draw, was therapy-naive, on corticosteroids, or on intravenous immunoglobulin alone.

The CDR3 consists of 15 residues. Germline loops: CDR1 DFQATT, CDR2 SNEGSKA (reference sequence). The trim removed 0 bases at V and 8 bases at J, leaving 8 bases unmatched. With random hexamers, 0.5 to 1 ug RNA was reverse transcribed. With immunoSEQ multiplex PCR, TCR beta CDR3 was amplified across 54 Vbeta and 13 Jbeta. TCRdb reprocessed the immunoSEQ multiplex PCR reads via MiXCR and lists one record per CDR3 protein. The sample has 92,000 or so distinct CDR3 sequences; 95% to 97% are singletons. Material: CD8+ T cells from PBMCs. This chain links TRBV20-1 with TRBJ2-3, with TRBD2 matching 10 bases. The sequence was collected from a human donor with Susac syndrome. CDR3 region: CSARESGGGLGTQYF. CDR3 sequence (DNA): TGCAGTGCTAGAGAAAGCGGGGGGGGTCTCGGTACGCAGTATTTT.